These 15 T cell receptor beta chains originate from one sample sequenced in a study of blood T cell repertoires in COVID-19. Assay: immunoSEQ multiplex PCR; the TCRdb copy retains only in-frame clones and omits some. The sample has almost 300,000 clones; under 90% are singletons. The sample comprised peripheral blood. The origin of the receptors is a woman in her twenties or thirties with COVID-19, enrolled during active disease.

The CDR3 nucleotides are TGTGCCAGCAGCTTAGCGTTCAGCGCAACTAATGAAAAACTGTTTTTT. Translating gives CASSLAFSATNEKLFF. The genes are TRBV7-6 and TRBJ1-4; D unresolved. Trimming took 0 bases from V and 0 from J, leaving 8 bases between them. Germline V gene sequence: CDR1 SGHVS, CDR2 FNYEAQ. This CDR3 spans 16 amino acids.

Points on this clone: The junction differs from germline at one of its ends, possibly a read error. The chain links TRBV19 to TRBJ2-1; TRBD2 matches 8 bases. The CDR3 runs 13 residues. From germline, CDR1 is LNHDA and CDR2 SQIVND (reference sequence). CDR3 sequence reads: CAAHPSGSTPVVF. The CDR3 DNA follows: TGTGCCGCACACCCTAGCGGGTCCACCCCGGTGGTCTTC. Variable domain in full (rest from reference TRBV19 and TRBJ2-1): DGGITQSPKYLFRKEGQNVTLSCEQNLNHDAMYWYRQDPGQGLRLIYYSQIVNDFQKGDIAEGYSVSREKKESFPLTVTSAQKNPTAFYLCAAHPSGSTPVVFGPGTRLTVL.

In this sample, this clone turned up once. The chain joins TRBV7-9 to TRBJ1-2; D gene ambiguous. Germline values: CDR1 SEHNR, CDR2 FQNEAQ (reference sequence). The V end lost 5 bases, the J end lost 4 bases, and 11 bases lay between the germline ends. This CDR3 has 13 amino acids. CDR3: CASSSDASYGYTF. CDR3 sequence (DNA): TGTGCCAGCAGCAGCGATGCAAGCTATGGCTACACCTTC.

The genes are TRBV7-8 and TRBJ2-2; 11 nucleotides line up with TRBD2. V was clipped by 5 bases and J by 8 bases; unmatched bases: 10. The CDR3 consists of 16 residues. Germline lookup yields CDR1 SGHVS and CDR2 FQNEAQ. The CDR3 DNA sequence: TGTGCCAGCAGCCCAACCCCGGGACTAGCGGTAGGGGAGCTGTTTTTT. The encoded protein is CASSPTPGLAVGELFF.

The rearrangement uses TRBV5-4 and TRBJ2-2; D ambiguous. This CDR3 has 12 residues. CDR1 is SGHNT and CDR2 is YYREEE in the germline V gene (reference sequence). The V end lost 3 bases, the J end lost 7 bases, and 7 bases lay between the germline ends. The CDR3 sequence is CASSSIIGELFF. The CDR3 DNA reads TGTGCCAGCAGCTCCATCATCGGGGAGCTGTTTTTT.

CDR3 amino acids: CASSDSWTGVLDEQFF. The CDR3 nucleotides are TGTGCCAGCAGTGATAGCTGGACAGGGGTTCTCGATGAGCAGTTCTTC. The V call is TRBV2, the J call TRBJ2-1, with 9 nucleotides matching TRBD1. CDR3 length: 16 amino acids. The germline V gene has CDR1 SNHLY and CDR2 FYNNEI. J lost 8 bases, V lost 3 bases, and 11 bases had no gene match.

The chain joins TRBV14 to TRBJ2-3; 7 bases match TRBD2. J gave up 11 bases and V 4 bases, and 6 bases lay outside the gene matches. Per the germline V gene, CDR1 is SGHDN and CDR2 is FVKESK. This CDR3 comprises 12 residues. In nucleotides, the CDR3 is TGTGCCAGCAGCCCTTTAACGGGGGGGCAGTATTTT. This gives the protein CASSPLTGGQYF.

The V call is TRBV29-1, the J call TRBJ1-5; possible D gene TRBD1, 5 bases. The CDR3 loop spans 17 amino acids. Trimming removed 5 bases from V and 1 base from J, with 21 bases in between. Germline V gives CDR1 SQVTM, CDR2 ANQGSEA. In DNA, the CDR3 is TGCAGCGTTCAACGGGGAGTCGGGGGAAGCAGCAATCAGCCCCAGCATTTT. Protein product: CSVQRGVGGSSNQPQHF.

This clone has just a few counts. The rearrangement links TRBV10-3 to TRBJ1-3; the D is unclear. This CDR3 comprises 14 residues. The V gene's germline CDR1 is ENHRY and CDR2 SYGVKD. V was trimmed by 4 bases and J by 2 bases, leaving 9 bases between them. This CDR3 is CAISGLAAGNTIYF. CDR3 DNA: TGTGCCATCAGTGGTTTGGCAGCTGGAAACACCATATATTTT.

The chain joins TRBV12-5 to TRBJ2-5; 8 bases are a match to TRBD1. The V segment lost 7 bases and the J segment 4 bases; nucleotides outside the gene matches: 5. CDR3 length: 13 residues. Germline values: CDR1 LGHNT, CDR2 FRNRAP. The CDR3 loop reads CASAIQGGETQYF. The CDR3 DNA sequence: TGTGCTAGTGCCATACAGGGGGGAGAGACCCAGTACTTC.

The CDR3 is CASRAPGLAYEQYF. In DNA form, the CDR3 reads TGTGCCAGCAGGGCTCCGGGACTAGCCTACGAGCAGTACTTC. The chain links TRBV6-5 to TRBJ2-7, with 8 bases matching TRBD2. CDR1 is MNHEY, CDR2 SVGAGI, per germline. This CDR3 is built from 14 residues. V was clipped by 6 bases and J by 2 bases; unmatched bases: 6.

The chain uses TRBV6-5 and TRBJ1-2; D is unresolved. The germline V and J ends were trimmed by 9 bases and 2 bases, with 16 bases remaining between them. The CDR3 sequence is 14 residues long. In germline, CDR1 is MNHEY, CDR2 SVGAGI. Here the CDR3 reads CASMPRGKNYGYTF. Written as DNA, the CDR3 is TGTGCCAGTATGCCCCGGGGAAAAAACTATGGCTACACCTTC.

This chain joins TRBV5-5 and TRBJ1-1; D is unresolved. V lost 5 bases and J lost 8, with 25 bases in between. There are 16 residues in the CDR3. Germline values: CDR1 SGHKS, CDR2 YYEKEE (reference sequence). The CDR3 protein is CASSKQVITATEEAFF. The CDR3 nucleotides read TGTGCCAGCAGTAAGCAGGTTATTACGGCTACCGAAGAAGCTTTCTTT.

This CDR3 is CASGAVYGYTF. The CDR3 DNA sequence: TGTGCCAGCGGTGCAGTGTATGGCTACACCTTC. This chain uses TRBV27 with TRBJ1-2; D gene ambiguous. From germline, CDR1 is MNHEY and CDR2 SMNVEV (reference sequence). Trimming cost V 8 bases and J 5 bases, with 9 bases left between them. This CDR3 spans 11 amino acids.

The chain recombines TRBV4-1 with TRBJ2-3; no clear D. The CDR3 spans 14 residues. From germline, CDR1 is MGHRA and CDR2 YSYEKL. Between the trimmed V and J ends, which lost 0 bases and 5 bases, there was a span of 9 bases. In nucleotides, the CDR3 is TGCGCCAGCAGCCAAGATCGGCGGATAGATACGCAGTATTTT. Protein product: CASSQDRRIDTQYF.